Sequencing of this TCR beta chain was carried out in a study of Graves' ophthalmopathy and Graves' hyperthyroidism. This clonotype was observed many times. As diagnostic evidence, clinical symptoms, serum thyroxine, TRAb, thyroid ultrasound and orbital computed tomography were relied upon. TCR beta CDR3 regions were amplified from RNA transcripts. First-round RT-PCR relied on HTBI primers, and a second-round multiplex PCR came next. MiXCR, applied by TCRdb to the multiplex PCR reads, yields one record per CDR3 protein. This table holds some 360,000 distinct CDR3 sequences, about a sixth found once. Specimen: peripheral blood. The TCR sequence derives from an adult woman with stable Graves' hyperthyroidism.

CDR3 sequence (DNA): TGTGCCAGCAGGACGACTGGGCCTCTTCAGAACATTCAGTACTTC. Its translation is CASRTTGPLQNIQYF. J is TRBJ2-4 and V is TRBV28; the D is unclear. Trimming left V 6 bases short and J 7 bases short, with 19 bases between. CDR3 length: 15 residues. Looked up from germline, CDR1 is MDHEN and CDR2 is SYDVKM. Supplemented by reference TRBV28 and TRBJ2-4, the full variable domain reads DVKVTQSSRYLVKRTGEKVFLECVQDMDHENMFWYRQDPGLGLRLIYFSYDVKMKEKGDIPEGYSVSREKKERFSLILESASTNQTSMYLCASRTTGPLQNIQYFGAGTRLSVL.